These 5 T cell receptor beta chains share one sample of origin, sequenced in a study of blood T cell repertoires in COVID-19. The method was immunoSEQ multiplex PCR; TCRdb's version includes in-frame clones alone and lacks a portion of them. The sample contains some 20,000 clones, about 85% of which appear only once. Sequencing was carried out using peripheral blood. These receptors were taken from a human donor in a cohort sampled during active COVID-19.

V usage is TRBV5-5 and J usage is TRBJ2-5; tentative D call: TRBD2 (6 bases). Germline V gene data show CDR1 as SGHKS and CDR2 as YYEKEE (reference sequence). Trimming shortened V by 3 bases and J by 2 bases, and 20 bases separated the two germline ends. The CDR3 spans 17 residues. The CDR3 region has the DNA TGTGCCAGCAGCTCTATAGCGGAGACAAGAATACAAGAGACCCAGTACTTC. Amino acid sequence: CASSSIAETRIQETQYF.

V and J are TRBV9 and TRBJ1-1; D possibly corresponds to TRBD1 (6 bases). The CDR3 runs to 14 residues. The V end was cut by 2 bases, the J end by 1 base, with 9 bases between. The germline V gene has CDR1 SGDLS and CDR2 YYNGEE. CDR3 sequence reads: CASSVGQSNTEAFF. CDR3 DNA sequence: TGTGCCAGCAGCGTTGGACAGTCGAACACTGAAGCTTTCTTT.

The chain is built from TRBV6-4 and TRBJ2-2; maybe TRBD1 (6 bases). CDR3 length: 16 residues. V was pared by 5 bases and J by 0 bases, with 13 bases between. Germline CDR1 reads MRHNA; CDR2 reads SNTAGT. CDR3 nucleotide sequence: TGTGCCAGCAGTCCCAGGGGCCCCCCGAACACCGGGGAGCTGTTTTTT. This codes for CASSPRGPPNTGELFF.

This chain links TRBV6-5 with TRBJ2-1; 7 bases agree with TRBD2. The CDR3 is made up of 13 amino acids. V was pared by 5 bases and J by 7 bases, with 5 bases of the junction left unmatched. CDR1 MNHEY and CDR2 SVGAGI come from the germline V gene. The CDR3 nucleotides are TGTGCCAGCAGTCTACTAGCGAGGAATGAGCAGTTCTTC. Translated: CASSLLARNEQFF.

In DNA, the CDR3 is TGTGCTAGTGGTTTGGTACTCGGCGTTCAGCGCCTTGAGCAGTTCTTC. This gives the protein CASGLVLGVQRLEQFF. The V and J genes are TRBV12-5 and TRBJ2-1; D remains unclear. Germline V gene data show CDR1 as LGHNT and CDR2 as FRNRAP. V lost 0 bases, J lost 9 bases, and 18 bases lay in between. The CDR3 has 16 amino acids. The full variable domain, its missing parts supplied by reference TRBV12-5 and TRBJ2-1, is DARVTQTPRHKVTEMGQEVTMRCQPILGHNTVFWYRQTMMQGLELLAYFRNRAPLDDSGMPKDRFSAEMPDATLATLKIQPSEPRDSAVYFCASGLVLGVQRLEQFFGPGTRLTVL.